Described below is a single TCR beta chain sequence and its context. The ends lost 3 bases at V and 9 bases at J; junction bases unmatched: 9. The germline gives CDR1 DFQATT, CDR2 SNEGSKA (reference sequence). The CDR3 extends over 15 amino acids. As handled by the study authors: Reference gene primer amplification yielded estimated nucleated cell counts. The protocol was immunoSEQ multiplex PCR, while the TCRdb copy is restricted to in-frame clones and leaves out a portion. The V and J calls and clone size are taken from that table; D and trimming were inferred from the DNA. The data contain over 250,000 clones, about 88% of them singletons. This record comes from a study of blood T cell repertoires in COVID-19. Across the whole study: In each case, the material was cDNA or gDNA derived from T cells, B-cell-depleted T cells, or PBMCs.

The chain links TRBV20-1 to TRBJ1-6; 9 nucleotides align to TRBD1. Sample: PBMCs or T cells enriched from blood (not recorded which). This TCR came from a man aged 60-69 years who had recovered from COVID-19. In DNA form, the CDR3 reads TGCAGTGCTAGTGAACGCCGGGACAGGGCTTCACCCCTCCACTTT. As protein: CSASERRDRASPLHF.